This is a list of T cell receptor beta chains from one sample in a study of T cells in Graves' hyperthyroidism and ophthalmopathy. Each CDR3 protein is one row after TCRdb ran MiXCR on the multiplex PCR reads. The repertoire includes about 690,000 distinct CDR3 sequences, roughly 17% of them detected once, and 15% sits in the top ten. Sequencing was carried out using blood. The receptors derive from a man aged 50 or older with Graves' hyperthyroidism. The CDR3 runs from the conserved cysteine through the conserved F or W. A D gene is named only where the DNA matches it firmly. Only part of the rows carry a size: once, few, many, or a class if the clone is expanded.

j_gene,v_gene,d_gene,abundance,CDR3aa,CDR3nt
TRBJ1-1,TRBV18,TRBD1,many,CASSSGQGGTEAFF,TGTGCCAGCTCAAGCGGACAGGGGGGCACTGAAGCTTTCTTT
TRBJ1-4,TRBV14,TRBD1,many,CASSLTETGNNEKLFF,TGTGCCAGCAGTTTAACGGAGACAGGGAATAATGAAAAACTGTTTTTT
TRBJ2-3,TRBV11-2,TRBD1,few,CASSSGQFPYTQYF,TGTGCCAGCAGCTCGGGACAGTTCCCTTATACGCAGTATTTT
TRBJ2-7,TRBV13,TRBD1,-,CASSHGSGGIDEQYF,TGTGCCAGCAGCCACGGTTCAGGGGGCATCGACGAGCAGTACTTC
TRBJ2-7,TRBV9,-,many,CASSPGPISYEQYF,TGTGCCAGCAGCCCGGGACCAATCTCCTACGAGCAGTACTTC
TRBJ2-7,TRBV7-9,TRBD1,many,CASSRLEDRAREQYF,TGTGCCAGCAGCCGCCTTGAGGACAGGGCCCGCGAGCAGTACTTC
TRBJ2-5,TRBV11-2,-,many,CASRDDRTYAQETQYF,TGTGCCAGCAGGGACGATCGGACTTATGCCCAAGAGACCCAGTACTTC
TRBJ2-1,TRBV7-9,-,many,CASSLVGREQFF,TGTGCCAGCAGCTTAGTCGGCCGTGAGCAGTTCTTC
TRBJ2-1,TRBV12-3/TRBV12-4,-,many,CASSPSTNYNEQFF,TGTGCCAGCAGCCCATCAACTAACTACAATGAGCAGTTCTTC
TRBJ2-7,TRBV14,-,many,CASSQEAETYEQYF,TGTGCCAGCAGCCAAGAGGCAGAAACCTACGAGCAGTACTTC
TRBJ2-1,TRBV3-1,TRBD2,few,CASSQERGLAGGEQFF,TGTGCCAGCAGCCAAGAACGAGGACTAGCGGGAGGTGAGCAGTTCTTC
TRBJ2-1,TRBV27,TRBD2,many,CASCPSSGGNEQFF,TGTGCCAGCTGCCCCTCTAGCGGGGGCAATGAGCAGTTCTTC
TRBJ2-1,TRBV6-2/TRBV6-3,-,many,CASSYTHGSSYNEQFF,TGTGCCAGCAGTTACACTCACGGCAGCTCCTACAATGAGCAGTTCTTC
TRBJ1-4,TRBV27,TRBD1,many,CASREKQGPGNEKLFF,TGTGCCAGCAGGGAGAAACAGGGGCCCGGTAATGAAAAACTGTTTTTT
TRBJ1-2,TRBV3-1,TRBD1,many,CASRLMTGNRGYGYTF,TGTGCCAGCAGACTAATGACAGGGAATAGAGGCTATGGCTACACCTTC
TRBJ2-7,TRBV2,TRBD2,few,CASREGTSASYEQYF,TGTGCCAGCAGAGAGGGGACTAGCGCATCCTACGAGCAGTACTTC
TRBJ2-1,TRBV27,TRBD2,few,CASSPGLAWGRLNEQFF,TGTGCCAGCAGCCCAGGACTAGCATGGGGAAGGTTGAATGAGCAGTTCTTC
TRBJ2-7,TRBV11-2,-,-,CASSSGGRGHYEQYF,TGTGCCAGCAGCTCAGGGGGGAGGGGACACTACGAGCAGTACTTC
TRBJ1-1,TRBV3-1,-,-,CASSQVWDPQEDTEAFF,TGTGCCAGCAGCCAAGTCTGGGACCCACAGGAGGACACTGAAGCTTTCTTT
TRBJ1-2,TRBV20-1,-,-,CSADQGNPYYGYTF,TGCAGTGCTGATCAGGGAAACCCCTACTATGGCTACACCTTC
TRBJ2-5,TRBV28,-,many,CASSLEGVRQETQYF,TGTGCCAGCAGTTTAGAGGGGGTTCGCCAAGAGACCCAGTACTTC
TRBJ1-2,TRBV12-3/TRBV12-4,-,-,CASSGTPGTWYGYTF,TGTGCCAGCAGTGGGACACCAGGAACGTGGTATGGCTACACCTTC
TRBJ2-3,TRBV5-1,-,few,CASSGGMLDTQYF,TGCGCCAGCAGCGGGGGGATGTTGGATACGCAGTATTTT
TRBJ2-2,TRBV11-2,TRBD2,many,CASSLVSGRAAGELFF,TGTGCCAGCAGCTTAGTAAGCGGGAGGGCCGCCGGGGAGCTGTTTTTT
TRBJ1-4,TRBV2,-,many,CAGGTPPGEKLFF,TGTGCCGGAGGGACACCGCCGGGGGAAAAACTGTTTTTT
TRBJ1-1,TRBV11-2,-,many,CASSLVGLGNTEAFF,TGTGCCAGCAGCTTAGTGGGGCTGGGGAACACTGAAGCTTTCTTT
TRBJ2-5,TRBV2,-,once,CARRTEETQYF,TGTGCCAGAAGGACAGAAGAGACCCAGTACTTC
TRBJ1-6,TRBV20-1,-,many,CSAAERTLHF,TGCAGTGCTGCCGAGAGGACCCTCCACTTT
TRBJ1-1,TRBV10-3,TRBD1,many,CAISPGGTEAFF,TGTGCCATCAGTCCAGGGGGCACTGAAGCTTTCTTT
TRBJ1-1,TRBV7-9,TRBD1,many,CASSLRDRGIWASTEAFF,TGTGCCAGCAGCTTAAGGGACAGGGGGATTTGGGCATCCACTGAAGCTTTCTTT
TRBJ2-7,TRBV20-1,-,few,CSARVQARSYEQYF,TGCAGTGCTAGGGTACAGGCCCGATCCTACGAGCAGTACTTC
TRBJ2-5,TRBV15,-,-,CATGRPEETQYF,TGTGCCACCGGCAGGCCGGAAGAGACCCAGTACTTC
TRBJ2-1,TRBV7-9,TRBD2,-,CASSSPTSMDEQFF,TGTGCCAGCAGCTCCCCGACTAGCATGGATGAGCAGTTCTTC
TRBJ2-3,TRBV29-1,-,-,CSVETGLGADTQYF,TGCAGCGTTGAAACAGGGTTGGGGGCAGATACGCAGTATTTT
TRBJ2-2,TRBV5-1,-,few,CASSSSNVNRELFF,TGCGCCAGCAGCTCCTCAAACGTCAATCGGGAGCTGTTTTTT
TRBJ2-1,TRBV28,-,few,CASSLGQVSHEQFF,TGTGCCAGCAGTTTAGGGCAGGTGAGCCATGAGCAGTTCTTC
TRBJ2-1,TRBV6-2/TRBV6-3,-,many,CASQDRGMKYNEQFF,TGTGCCAGCCAAGATCGAGGGATGAAGTACAATGAGCAGTTCTTC
TRBJ2-2,TRBV24-1,-,few,CAASDFSNTGELFF,TGTGCCGCCAGTGATTTTTCCAACACCGGGGAGCTGTTTTTT
TRBJ2-5,TRBV10-3,TRBD2,many,CAISGSTSGRETQYF,TGTGCCATCAGTGGGTCGACTAGCGGGAGGGAGACCCAGTACTTC
TRBJ1-1,TRBV25-1,TRBD1,-,CASSDIRTGDTEAFF,TGTGCCAGCAGTGATATCAGGACAGGGGATACTGAAGCTTTCTTT
TRBJ2-7,TRBV28,-,many,CASSSRVPYEQYF,TGTGCCAGCAGTTCCAGGGTCCCCTACGAGCAGTACTTC
TRBJ2-7,TRBV27,-,many,CASSLWRNSYEQYF,TGTGCCAGCAGTTTGTGGCGGAACTCCTACGAGCAGTACTTC
TRBJ2-1,TRBV7-2,-,many,CASSSGLPNEQFF,TGTGCCAGCAGCTCGGGACTCCCAAATGAGCAGTTCTTC
TRBJ2-1,TRBV2,-,many,CASSVQRNNEQFF,TGTGCCAGCAGTGTACAGCGAAACAATGAGCAGTTCTTC
TRBJ2-7,TRBV11-2,-,many,CASSLELVSEQYF,TGTGCCAGCAGCTTGGAACTAGTATCCGAGCAGTACTTC
TRBJ2-2,TRBV20-1,-,many,CSARGTGNTGELFF,TGCAGTGCTAGAGGGACCGGTAACACCGGGGAGCTGTTTTTT
TRBJ2-3,TRBV24-1,TRBD1,-,CATREGQGSTDTQYF,TGTGCCACCAGGGAAGGACAGGGGAGCACAGATACGCAGTATTTT
TRBJ2-2,TRBV5-1,TRBD2,-,CASLAGDTGELFF,TGCGCCAGCCTAGCGGGAGATACCGGGGAGCTGTTTTTT
TRBJ2-3,TRBV30,TRBD1,-,CACNRGQSDTQYF,TGTGCCTGCAACAGGGGGCAGTCAGATACGCAGTATTTT
TRBJ2-5,TRBV19,TRBD2,many,CASSDPTRQFGRQETQYF,TGTGCCAGTAGTGACCCAACGCGACAGTTCGGGAGGCAAGAGACCCAGTACTTC
TRBJ1-1,TRBV3-1,-,many,CASSQVRGYTEAFF,TGTGCCAGCAGCCAAGTAAGGGGGTACACTGAAGCTTTCTTT
TRBJ2-1,TRBV9,TRBD2,-,CASSVGAGRHEQFF,TGTGCCAGCAGCGTGGGAGCGGGAAGACATGAGCAGTTCTTC
TRBJ2-1,TRBV7-2,-,many,CASSLGARREEFF,TGTGCCAGCAGCTTGGGGGCCCGCCGGGAAGAGTTCTTC
TRBJ1-1,TRBV18,-,many,CASSPSTGNTEAFF,TGTGCCAGCTCACCTTCGACAGGAAACACTGAAGCTTTCTTT
TRBJ1-1,TRBV7-2,TRBD1,few,CASSLRTGDTEAFF,TGTGCCAGCAGCCTTCGGACAGGTGACACTGAAGCTTTCTTT